This passage covers 26 T cell receptor beta chains from one sample sequenced in a study of blood T cells in healthy people across ages. Alongside a J-beta primer mix, a sample-barcoded 5' primer served in a second PCR lasting 7 to 11 cycles. TCRdb processed the 5' RACE reads anew with MiXCR; each CDR3 protein has one entry. The sample consists of more than 900,000 distinct CDR3 sequences, under 30% of them appearing once. This same sample was also part of a study on T cells of mothers and their children.

Sequencing used blood. These receptor sequences come from a girl aged 2-10 years in good health.

This clonotype came up a few times. This rearrangement joins TRBV6-1 to TRBJ2-6, with a possible D match to TRBD1 (5 bases). V was cut by 3 bases and J by 2 bases, with 20 bases left in between. The V gene's germline CDR1 is MNHNS and CDR2 SASEGT. CDR3 size: 19 residues. The CDR3 protein is CASSDVRQWELAGANVLTF. CDR3 DNA: TGTGCCAGCAGTGATGTACGACAGTGGGAATTGGCTGGGGCCAACGTCCTGACTTTC.

This clonotype has more than one count but fewer than ten. The V and J genes are TRBV15 and TRBJ2-1, with 13 bases aligning to TRBD2. V lost 3 bases, J lost 12 bases, and 11 bases stayed unmatched. The CDR3 has 16 amino acids. Germline loops: CDR1 LNHNV, CDR2 YYDKDF (reference sequence). CDR3 residues: CATSSGGLAGDHGQFF. CDR3 in DNA: TGTGCCACCAGCAGCGGTGGACTAGCGGGAGACCACGGGCAGTTCTTC. Looking up the rest from reference TRBV15 and TRBJ2-1 gives the full variable domain: DAMVIQNPRYQVTQFGKPVTLSCSQTLNHNVMYWYQQKSSQAPKLLFHYYDKDFNNEADTPDNFQSRRPNTSFCFLDIRSPGLGDTAMYLCATSSGGLAGDHGQFFGPGTRLTVL.

CDR3 in amino acids: CASSQNRGSSNQPQHF. CDR3 coding DNA: TGCGCCAGCAGCCAAAACAGGGGTTCTAGCAATCAGCCCCAGCATTTT. The genes are TRBV4-3 and TRBJ1-5, with TRBD1 identical over 7 bases. This CDR3 contains 16 residues. The germline CDR1 and CDR2 sequences are LGHNA and YSLEER. Trimming removed 2 bases from V and 0 bases from J; junction bases left unmatched: 4.

This clonotype was picked up a small number of times. The gene calls are TRBV6-1 and TRBJ2-7; 10 nucleotides align to TRBD1. CDR1 MNHNS and CDR2 SASEGT come from the germline V gene. The CDR3 is made up of 15 amino acids. The V segment lost 5 bases and the J segment 7 bases; nucleotides outside the gene matches: 11. CDR3 loop: CASSLEGDRGWEQYF. The DNA for the CDR3 is TGTGCCAGCAGTCTTGAAGGGGACAGGGGATGGGAGCAGTACTTC.

The J gene is TRBJ2-5, the V gene TRBV20-1, with a tentative D call TRBD1 (6 bases). V shed 2 bases and J shed 8 bases, with 21 bases lying between them. The CDR3 contains 15 residues. CDR1 is DFQATT, CDR2 SNEGSKA, per germline (reference sequence). CDR3 amino acids: CSARPTGTSEPTQYF. CDR3 bases: TGCAGTGCTAGACCCACCGGGACAAGTGAACCCACCCAGTACTTC.

This clonotype was recorded a few times. This sequence joins TRBV12-3 or TRBV12-4 and TRBJ1-2; 8 nucleotides line up with TRBD1. The CDR3 has 15 residues. Trimming cost V 5 bases and J 5 bases; bases outside gene matches: 10. The DNA for the CDR3 is TGTGCCAGCAGTAACTTCCAGGGGGCGCAATATGGCTACACCTTC. Amino acid sequence: CASSNFQGAQYGYTF.

V usage is TRBV12-3 or TRBV12-4 and J usage is TRBJ1-5; the match to TRBD1 covers 7 bases. The CDR3 runs to 16 residues. Trimming removed 6 bases from V and 1 base from J; junction bases left unmatched: 9. The CDR3 coding sequence is TGTGCCAGCAGCCACAGGGGTGGCGGAAGCAATCAGCCCCAGCATTTT. Translating it yields CASSHRGGGSNQPQHF.

This clonotype was recorded a few times. V usage is TRBV4-3 and J usage is TRBJ2-1, with 11 bases matching TRBD2. Germline V gives CDR1 LGHNA, CDR2 YSLEER. The V gene end was trimmed by 0 bases and the J gene end by 7 bases; junction bases not matched to a gene: 17. This CDR3 has 20 amino acids. CDR3 in DNA: TGCGCCAGCAGCCAAGATTTAGGACTAGCGGGCTTCGCGGGTTTTAATGAGCAGTTCTTC. Translation gives CASSQDLGLAGFAGFNEQFF.

The genes are TRBV13 and TRBJ2-5; D perhaps matches TRBD1 (8 bases). V gave up 6 bases and J gave up 5 bases, with 19 bases separating them. The CDR3 runs 15 residues. Germline lookup yields CDR1 PRHDT and CDR2 FYEKMQ (reference sequence). In nucleotides, the CDR3 is TGTGCCAGCAGTGAAAGACAGGGGAGGGTGGAGACCCAGTACTTC. Translating it yields CASSERQGRVETQYF. Full variable domain (missing parts from reference TRBV13 and TRBJ2-5): AAGVIQSPRHLIKEKRETATLKCYPIPRHDTVYWYQQGPGQDPQFLISFYEKMQSDKGSIPDRFSAQQFSDYHSELNMSSLELGDSALYFCASSERQGRVETQYFGPGTRLLVL.

The chain employs TRBV7-2 and TRBJ2-5; 7 bases align to TRBD2. V was clipped by 1 base and J by 4 bases; unmatched bases: 9. This CDR3 is built from 16 residues. Looked up from germline, CDR1 is SGHTA and CDR2 is FQGNSA. The CDR3 here is CASSLVRGVSGETQYF. CDR3 in DNA: TGTGCCAGCAGCTTAGTCCGGGGGGTGTCCGGAGAGACCCAGTACTTC.

This chain connects TRBV5-1 to TRBJ2-7; possible D gene TRBD2, 6 bases. CDR1 is SGHRS, CDR2 YFSETQ, per germline. The CDR3 has 16 residues. Trimming shortened V by 4 bases and J by 2 bases, and 19 bases separated the two germline ends. The CDR3 nucleotides are TGCGCCAGCAGCCCTCGGACTACCGAGCGCGCCTACGAGCAGTACTTC. Translated: CASSPRTTERAYEQYF.

This sequence joins TRBV20-1 and TRBJ1-2; D is unclear. The V end lost 0 bases, the J end lost 2 bases, and 10 bases lay between the germline ends. CDR3 length equals 14 residues. Germline V gives CDR1 DFQATT, CDR2 SNEGSKA (reference sequence). The DNA for the CDR3 is TGCAGTGCTAGAGAACCAAATGTGAACTATGGCTACACCTTC. Protein product: CSAREPNVNYGYTF.

There are a few counts of this clonotype. The V gene is TRBV7-9, the J gene TRBJ2-5; D may match TRBD1 or TRBD2 (5 bases each). Judging by the DNA end, TRBJ2-1 fits better; the J call may be wrong. The germline CDR1 and CDR2 sequences are SEHNR and FQNEAQ (reference sequence). The CDR3 has 15 amino acids. CDR3 in DNA: TGTGCCAGCAGCTATCCGGGGTTAGGGGACAATGAGCAGTTCTTC. Protein sequence: CASSYPGLGDNEQFF.

The chain recombines TRBV29-1 with TRBJ2-7; TRBD1 is a possible D gene (6 bases). Germline V lookup: CDR1 SQVTM, CDR2 ANQGSEA. Trimming took off 5 bases at V and 1 base at J, with 15 bases between the two ends. The CDR3 totals 14 residues. DNA for the CDR3: TGCAGCGTTTTACTGACAGGAGCTTCCTACGAGCAGTACTTC. This sequence encodes CSVLLTGASYEQYF.

This sequence joins TRBV4-1 and TRBJ1-5, with a weak D call TRBD1 (6 bases). V gave up 6 bases and J gave up 0 bases, with 15 bases separating them. CDR3 size: 16 residues. In germline, CDR1 is MGHRA, CDR2 YSYEKL. CDR3 bases: TGCGCCAGCAGGCGCTATGAGGGGGATAGCAATCAGCCCCAGCATTTT. Translated: CASRRYEGDSNQPQHF.

V and J are TRBV12-3 or TRBV12-4 and TRBJ2-3; D is undetermined. V was clipped by 3 bases and J by 5 bases, with 9 bases between them. This CDR3 has 13 residues. CDR3 nucleotides: TGTGCCAGCAGTTTGACCACGCGAGATACGCAGTATTTT. Amino acid sequence: CASSLTTRDTQYF.

The CDR3 sequence: CASSGPRDSAEAFF. The CDR3 DNA sequence: TGTGCCAGCAGTGGACCCCGGGACAGCGCAGAAGCTTTCTTT. The chain employs TRBV25-1 and TRBJ1-1, with 7 bases aligning to TRBD1. J was trimmed by 8 bases and V by 4 bases; bases with no gene match: 10. Germline values: CDR1 MGHDK, CDR2 SYGVNS. The CDR3 has 14 amino acids.

The chain combines TRBV12-3 or TRBV12-4 with TRBJ2-3; 7 positions agree with TRBD1. The CDR3 contains 15 residues. The trim removed 4 bases at V and 0 bases at J, leaving 4 bases unmatched. CDR3 residues: CASSSPGQSTDTQYF. CDR3 in DNA: TGTGCCAGCAGTTCACCGGGACAGAGCACAGATACGCAGTATTTT.

This clonotype has a handful of counts. DNA of the CDR3: TGTGCCAGCAGGGGGGGGACTAGCGGGCTTTACAATGAGCAGTTCTTC. Its translation: CASRGGTSGLYNEQFF. J is TRBJ2-1 and V is TRBV6-1; 12 bases map to TRBD2. J was trimmed by 4 bases and V by 6 bases; bases with no gene match: 7. The CDR3 totals 16 residues. Germline assignment: CDR1 MNHNS and CDR2 SASEGT.

V usage is TRBV3-1 and J usage is TRBJ1-2; D is undetermined. V was trimmed by 4 bases and J by 8 bases, leaving 20 bases between them. Germline assignment: CDR1 LGHDT and CDR2 YNNKEL (reference sequence). This CDR3 contains 15 residues. CDR3 amino acids: CASSRNGPPWWGYTF. The CDR3 region has the DNA TGTGCCAGCAGCCGAAACGGGCCCCCCTGGTGGGGCTACACCTTC.

The V gene is TRBV20-1, the J gene TRBJ2-3; a weak D match, TRBD2 (5 bases). V was cut by 0 bases and J by 8 bases, with 6 bases left in between. This CDR3 has 11 residues. Per the germline V gene, CDR1 is DFQATT and CDR2 is SNEGSKA (reference sequence). The CDR3 DNA follows: TGCAGTGCTAGAGAGGGAGTTACGCAGTATTTT. Amino acid sequence: CSAREGVTQYF.

In this sample, this clonotype turned up a few times. The chain links TRBV7-6 to TRBJ2-5; maybe TRBD2 (5 bases). The V end lost 1 base, the J end lost 2 bases, and 17 bases lay between the germline ends. The CDR3 length is 17 residues. Germline CDR1 reads SGHVS; CDR2 reads FNYEAQ. The CDR3 DNA is TGTGCCAGCAGCTTAGGGCCCTTAGCGAGTGGACAAGAGACCCAGTACTTC. It codes for CASSLGPLASGQETQYF.

The table lists this clonotype with a count of one. The chain has TRBV7-2 and TRBJ2-3; D unclear. Germline CDR1 and CDR2: SGHTA and FQGNSA. V was cut by 5 bases and J by 4 bases, with 10 bases left in between. CDR3 size: 13 residues. CDR3 nucleotide sequence: TGTGCCAGCAGCCTCCCTCACGCAGATACGCAGTATTTT. Translating it yields CASSLPHADTQYF.

Concerning this clonotype: The junction does not match germline at one end; this may be a read error. The chain links TRBV15 to TRBJ2-3, with D tentatively TRBD1 (5 bases). This CDR3 comprises 15 residues. Germline-derived CDR1 and CDR2 are LNHNV and YYDKDF (reference sequence). CDR3 amino acids: CVTSRLLRGSDTQYF. In DNA form, the CDR3 reads TGTGTCACCAGTCGGCTCCTAAGGGGTTCAGATACGCAGTATTTT.

Only a few counts were recorded for this clonotype. V is TRBV10-3 and J is TRBJ1-1, with 10 bases matching TRBD1. This CDR3 spans 14 amino acids. Per the germline V gene, CDR1 is ENHRY and CDR2 is SYGVKD. After removal of 11 bases from V and 10 bases from J, the junction contained 16 bases not matched to a gene. The CDR3 loop is CAPHPGQGHEGAFF. DNA of the CDR3: TGTGCCCCCCACCCGGGACAGGGGCATGAAGGAGCTTTCTTT.

This clonotype was counted between two and nine times. J is TRBJ1-5 and V is TRBV6-6, with D hard to call. This CDR3 has 16 amino acids. From germline, CDR1 is MNHNY and CDR2 SVGAGI (reference sequence). V lost 5 bases, J lost 0 bases, and 14 bases lay in between. CDR3 region: CASSHQDSYSNQPQHF. The CDR3 bases are TGTGCCAGCAGTCATCAGGATTCATATAGCAATCAGCCCCAGCATTTT.